The following is a T cell receptor beta chain sequence with its context. This CDR3 comprises 13 residues. CDR1 is SGHAT, CDR2 FQNNGV, per germline. The germline V and J ends were trimmed by 0 bases and 8 bases, with 10 bases remaining between them. Generated by immunoSEQ multiplex PCR, the TCRdb table keeps only in-frame clones and is missing some. The sample has about 40,000 clones, about 91% seen once. This specimen comes from a study of T cell changes during pregnancy in multiple sclerosis. The chain joins TRBV11-2 to TRBJ2-5; unclear D gene. The sequenced sample was CD4+ T cells from peripheral blood mononuclear cells, obtained in the second trimester of pregnancy. The sequence came from a female donor in good health, enrolled as a control in a pregnancy study. CDR3 residues: CASSLERSDTQYF. The CDR3 bases are TGTGCCAGCAGCTTAGAGCGGTCTGACACCCAGTACTTC.